This entry lists 15 T cell receptor beta chains sequenced from one sample in a study of blood T cell repertoires in COVID-19. The protocol was immunoSEQ multiplex PCR, while the TCRdb copy is restricted to in-frame clones and leaves out a portion. The sample consists of nearly 200,000 clones, less than 90% of them appearing once. Sequenced material: peripheral blood. These receptors were collected from a woman in her seventies with acute or convalescent COVID-19.

This clone has just a few counts. The J gene is TRBJ2-1, the V gene TRBV2, with unresolved D. CDR1 and CDR2 from the germline V gene are SNHLY and FYNNEI. Trimming stripped 4 bases from V and 0 bases from J, with 10 bases between. CDR3 length: 15 amino acids. CDR3: CASSVGGSSYNEQFF. The CDR3 DNA reads as TGTGCCAGCAGTGTCGGCGGAAGCTCCTACAATGAGCAGTTCTTC.

V usage is TRBV5-1 and J usage is TRBJ2-1; the D gene is possibly TRBD2 (5 bases). The germline CDR1 and CDR2 sequences are SGHRS and YFSETQ. The V end was cut by 0 bases, the J end by 0 bases, with 10 bases between. The CDR3 consists of 16 residues. The chain's CDR3 is CASSLDSGSSYNEQFF. CDR3 in DNA: TGCGCCAGCAGCTTGGACTCGGGGAGCTCCTACAATGAGCAGTTCTTC. Full variable domain (outside the CDR3, taken from reference TRBV5-1 and TRBJ2-1): KAGVTQTPRYLIKTRGQQVTLSCSPISGHRSVSWYQQTPGQGLQFLFEYFSETQRNKGNFPGRFSGRQFSNSRSEMNVSTLELGDSALYLCASSLDSGSSYNEQFFGPGTRLTVL.

The chain joins TRBV6-5 to TRBJ1-1; D call uncertain. Trimming removed 2 bases at V and 2 bases at J, with 12 bases between. The CDR3 extends over 15 amino acids. Germline CDR1 reads MNHEY; CDR2 reads SVGAGI. The CDR3 DNA is TGTGCCAGCAGTTACGGCTTGTACCCAAACACTGAAGCTTTCTTT. Translating gives CASSYGLYPNTEAFF.

This chain uses TRBV7-8 with TRBJ1-1, with 7 bases fitting TRBD1. The CDR3 covers 13 residues. Looked up from germline, CDR1 is SGHVS and CDR2 is FQNEAQ. J was trimmed by 2 bases and V by 5 bases; bases with no gene match: 2. CDR3 sequence reads: CASSRDRNTEAFF. CDR3 DNA: TGTGCCAGCAGCCGGGACAGAAACACTGAAGCTTTCTTT.

The gene calls are TRBV3-1 (or the pseudogene TRBV3-2) and TRBJ1-1; D remains unclear. V lost 6 bases and J lost 0, with 8 bases in between. The germline V gene has CDR1 LGHDT and CDR2 YNNKEL (reference sequence). There are 13 residues in the CDR3. The CDR3 sequence: CASSLKLNTEAFF. The DNA of the CDR3 is TGTGCCAGCAGTTTAAAGCTGAACACTGAAGCTTTCTTT.

J is TRBJ2-5 and V is TRBV24-1, with TRBD2 matching 7 bases. Germline V gene lookup returns CDR1 KGHDR and CDR2 SFDVKD. J lost 4 bases, V lost 5 bases, and 9 bases had no gene match. The CDR3 runs to 15 residues. The CDR3 here is CATSGGGEGGETQYF. CDR3 nucleotides: TGTGCCACCAGTGGTGGGGGGGAGGGAGGAGAGACCCAGTACTTC.

CDR3 loop: CASSLVPGAAKGTGEKLFF. For the CDR3, the DNA is TGTGCCAGCAGCTTAGTCCCAGGGGCCGCCAAGGGTACAGGAGAAAAACTGTTTTTT. The chain links TRBV7-2 to TRBJ1-4; possibly TRBD1 for D (6 bases). The V gene's germline CDR1 is SGHTA and CDR2 FQGNSA. V was shortened by 1 base and J by 8 bases, with 26 bases between the two germline ends. There are 19 residues in the CDR3.

The V and J genes are TRBV3-1 (or the pseudogene TRBV3-2) and TRBJ1-1, with no clear D. Trimming removed 4 bases from V and 6 bases from J, with 15 bases in between. The CDR3 is made up of 14 amino acids. Germline V gene data show CDR1 as LGHDT and CDR2 as YNNKEL (reference sequence). This CDR3 reads CASSRGRETSEAFF. DNA for the CDR3: TGTGCCAGCAGCCGCGGACGGGAGACGTCTGAAGCTTTCTTT.

V gene TRBV12-3 or TRBV12-4 combines with J gene TRBJ2-1; D possibly corresponds to TRBD2 (6 bases). Trimming left V 7 bases short and J 6 bases short, with 13 bases between. The CDR3 is made up of 13 amino acids. CDR3 bases: TGTGCCAGCAATACAGCGGGCCCCAATGAGCAGTTCTTC. Residues: CASNTAGPNEQFF.

The chain employs TRBV28 and TRBJ1-2; D not resolved. There are 13 residues in the CDR3. Deletions cut 2 bases from V and 2 bases from J, with 6 bases between. The germline gives CDR1 MDHEN, CDR2 SYDVKM. The CDR3 DNA reads TGTGCCAGCAGTTTACCGGAGAACTATGGCTACACCTTC. Translating gives CASSLPENYGYTF.

In its sample, this clone was seen a few times. The chain employs TRBV15 and TRBJ2-7, with TRBD1 as a possible D gene (6 bases). This CDR3 contains 13 residues. Trimming stripped 6 bases from V and 0 bases from J, with 9 bases between. Germline loops: CDR1 LNHNV, CDR2 YYDKDF (reference sequence). The CDR3, as DNA: TGTGCCACCAGTCAGGGGAGCTCCTACGAGCAGTACTTC. Translated: CATSQGSSYEQYF.

The chain is built from TRBV27 and TRBJ1-6; 7 bases are a match to TRBD1. Trimming removed 6 bases from V and 0 bases from J; junction bases left unmatched: 5. Germline CDR1 reads MNHEY; CDR2 reads SMNVEV (reference sequence). The CDR3 spans 16 residues. As DNA, the CDR3 is TGTGCCAGCAGCCCTAGGACAGGCTCCTATAATTCACCCCTCCACTTT. Its protein product is CASSPRTGSYNSPLHF.

The rearrangement links TRBV5-1 to TRBJ2-3; D might be TRBD1 (6 bases). The CDR3 spans 16 residues. The germline V and J ends were trimmed by 3 bases and 0 bases, with 14 bases remaining between them. CDR1 and CDR2 from the germline V gene are SGHRS and YFSETQ. This CDR3 reads CASSSGQSTSTDTQYF. CDR3 coding DNA: TGCGCCAGCAGCTCCGGACAGTCAACTAGCACAGATACGCAGTATTTT.

The V gene is TRBV5-1, the J gene TRBJ1-5; TRBD1 matches at 7 bases. The ends lost 0 bases at V and 3 bases at J; junction bases unmatched: 3. Germline V CDR1 and CDR2: SGHRS, YFSETQ. CDR3 size: 15 residues. The CDR3 nucleotides are TGCGCCAGCAGCTTGGAGGGACAGTTCAATCAGCCCCAGCATTTT. Its translation is CASSLEGQFNQPQHF.

The chain combines TRBV13 with TRBJ2-3, with a weak D call TRBD1 (6 bases). CDR3 length: 14 residues. Trimming shortened V by 5 bases and J by 4 bases, and 13 bases separated the two germline ends. Germline lookup yields CDR1 PRHDT and CDR2 FYEKMQ (reference sequence). CDR3 protein: CASSTRQEADTQYF. CDR3 coding DNA: TGTGCCAGCAGCACCCGACAGGAGGCAGATACGCAGTATTTT.